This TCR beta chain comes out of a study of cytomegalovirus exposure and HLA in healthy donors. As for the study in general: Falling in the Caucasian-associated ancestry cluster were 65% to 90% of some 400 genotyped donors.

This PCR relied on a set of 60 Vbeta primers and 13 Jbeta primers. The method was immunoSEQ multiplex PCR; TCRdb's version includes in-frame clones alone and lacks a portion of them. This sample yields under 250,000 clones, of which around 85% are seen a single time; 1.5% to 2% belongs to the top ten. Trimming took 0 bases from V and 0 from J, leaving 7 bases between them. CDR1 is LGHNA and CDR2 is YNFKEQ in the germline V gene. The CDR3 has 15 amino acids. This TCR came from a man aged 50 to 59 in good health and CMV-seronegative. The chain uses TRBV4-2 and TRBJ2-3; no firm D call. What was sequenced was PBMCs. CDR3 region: CASSQEWQSTDTQYF. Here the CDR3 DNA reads TGTGCCAGCAGCCAAGAATGGCAAAGCACAGATACGCAGTATTTT.